This passage covers 8 T cell receptor beta chains from one sample sequenced in a study of shared clonotypes between healthy human individuals. Clones were sequenced by immunoSEQ multiplex PCR, and TCRdb holds only the in-frame ones, with some missing. Of 2 million to 2.5 million clones in the sample, 95% were seen once. Sequenced: naive CD4+ T cells sorted from blood. Subset specified: CD45RA+ positively selected. The receptors come from a man younger than 35 in good health.

This chain connects TRBV5-5 to TRBJ2-7; D is perhaps TRBD2 (5 bases). The germline gives CDR1 SGHKS, CDR2 YYEKEE (reference sequence). The CDR3 contains 12 residues. The germline V and J ends were trimmed by 2 bases and 6 bases, with 9 bases remaining between them. The CDR3 DNA follows: TGTGCCAGCAGCTTTTCCGGGGTCGAGCAGTACTTC. Residues: CASSFSGVEQYF.

This clone appeared a single time. This sequence joins TRBV4-1 and TRBJ1-5, with D uncertain. The germline gives CDR1 MGHRA, CDR2 YSYEKL. The CDR3 sequence is 12 residues long. V was cut by 3 bases and J by 9 bases, with 9 bases left in between. CDR3: CASSQVSGPQHF. Here the CDR3 DNA reads TGCGCCAGCAGCCAGGTCTCGGGGCCCCAGCATTTT.

The chain links TRBV6-6 to TRBJ2-5, with D uncertain. The CDR3 spans 13 residues. The germline gives CDR1 MNHNY, CDR2 SVGAGI (reference sequence). V lost 0 bases to trimming and J lost 4 bases, with 6 bases between them. CDR3 amino acids: CASSYSLVETQYF. Written as DNA, the CDR3 is TGTGCCAGCAGTTACTCGTTAGTAGAGACCCAGTACTTC.

The rearrangement joins TRBV28 to TRBJ1-1; D gene unclear. Germline CDR1 is MDHEN and CDR2 is SYDVKM. The V gene lost 7 bases and the J gene lost 11 bases, with 23 bases spanning the gap. The CDR3 has 14 residues. The DNA for the CDR3 is TGTGCCAGCAACGTATGGGCTGACCGGGATGGGGCTTTCTTT. Encoded protein: CASNVWADRDGAFF.

The chain employs TRBV7-8 and TRBJ1-5; 9 bases align to TRBD1. With V trimmed by 6 bases and J by 6 bases, 9 bases remained unmatched. The germline V gene encodes CDR1 SGHVS and CDR2 FQNEAQ. The CDR3 length is 15 residues. Written as DNA, the CDR3 is TGTGCCAGCAGTAGGGGACAGGGTGTTGCTCAGCCCCAGCATTTT. Its translation is CASSRGQGVAQPQHF.

V and J are TRBV2 and TRBJ2-2; TRBD1 matches 10 bases. Germline V gives CDR1 SNHLY, CDR2 FYNNEI. This CDR3 contains 16 residues. With 3 bases clipped from V and 3 bases from J, the junction kept 4 bases outside the gene matches. The CDR3 spells CASSEFGQGDTGELFF. In DNA, the CDR3 is TGTGCCAGCAGTGAGTTTGGACAGGGGGACACCGGGGAGCTGTTTTTT.

J is TRBJ1-1 and V is TRBV21-1. TRBV21-1 represents a pseudogene. This CDR3 is 15 amino acids long. CDR3 in DNA: TGTGCCAGCAGCCTATGGGGACGGGTGAACACTGAAGCTTTCTTT. Translation gives CASSLWGRVNTEAFF.

The gene calls are TRBV5-1 and TRBJ2-3; 10 bases fit TRBD2. CDR1 is SGHRS, CDR2 YFSETQ, per germline. The junction had 8 bases not matched to a gene; V was cut back by 2 bases and J by 2 bases. CDR3 length equals 17 residues. Written as DNA, the CDR3 is TGCGCCAGCAGCTTACCGGGACTAGCGAGTTTCACAGATACGCAGTATTTT. It codes for CASSLPGLASFTDTQYF.